This T cell receptor (beta chain) was recorded in a study of identical twins. Study observations and caveats: Within beta out-of-frame sequences, the excess sharing observed between twins was weaker.

This clonotype has a count of ten or more. Its target is unknown. TCRdb processed the 5' RACE reads anew with MiXCR; each CDR3 protein has one entry. The table includes 500,000 to 700,000 distinct CDR3 sequences, just over 7% detected once. The V segment lost 3 bases and the J segment 7 bases; nucleotides outside the gene matches: 6. The CDR3 extends over 15 amino acids. The V gene's germline CDR1 is DFQATT and CDR2 SNEGSKA (reference sequence). The same sample was also used in a study of yellow fever vaccine responses in identical twins.

This receptor was taken from a young woman in good health. V gene TRBV20-1 combines with J gene TRBJ2-5, with 15 positions matching TRBD2. The sequencing input was PBMCs. The CDR3 DNA reads as TGCAGTGCTAGGCAAGGACTAGCGGGAGGGGGGACCCAGTACTTC. Amino acid sequence: CSARQGLAGGGTQYF.